This TCR beta chain was sequenced in a study of STAT5B mutations in CD4+ large granular lymphocyte leukemia. Study-level information: Among healthy controls, a particular HLA allele went with more CDR3 'QG' motifs.

Study-wide points: 8/27 top patient clones versus 2/35 control clones were TRBV06-family.

This clone showed up just a few times. Its target is unknown. The germline CDR1 and CDR2 sequences are SGDLS and YYNGEE. The junction had 2 bases not matched to a gene; V was cut back by 2 bases and J by 4 bases. This CDR3 spans 15 amino acids. Buffy coats from healthy blood donors served as controls. Some clones are missing from TCRdb's copy, which holds only in-frame ones; the method was immunoSEQ multiplex PCR. The sample records 37,000 or so clones, around 81% being singletons. The source of this sequence is a human donor in good health. This chain uses TRBV9 with TRBJ2-1, with 11 nucleotides matching TRBD2. Specimen: CD4+ T cells from blood buffy coats. The CDR3 DNA reads TGTGCCAGCAGCGTGACTAGCGGGGATTACAATGAGCAGTTCTTC. It codes for CASSVTSGDYNEQFF.